These 15 T cell receptor beta chains were all obtained from the same sample, sequenced in a study of breast tumors, draining lymph nodes, adjacent tissues. The lymph nodes were axillary draining lymph nodes from breast cancer patients. TCRdb analysed the multiplex PCR reads with MiXCR anew, one entry per CDR3 protein. Among around 230,000 distinct CDR3 sequences, about a third were seen once, and the ten largest hold 1.2% to 1.5%. Sequencing was carried out using axillary lymph node tissue. These receptors all stem from a female donor with breast cancer. Some clones in this sample may be carry-over from other donors' samples.

This clonotype was seen many times. V usage is TRBV11-2 and J usage is TRBJ2-7; D is uncertain. Germline CDR1 and CDR2: SGHAT and FQNNGV. Trimming cost V 2 bases and J 3 bases, with 11 bases left between them. The length of the CDR3 is 14 residues. CDR3 sequence (DNA): TGTGCCAGCAGCTTAACACAACGGAACTACGAGCAGTACTTC. Protein product: CASSLTQRNYEQYF. Full variable domain (outside the CDR3, taken from reference TRBV11-2 and TRBJ2-7): EAGVAQSPRYKIIEKRQSVAFWCNPISGHATLYWYQQILGQGPKLLIQFQNNGVVDDSQLPKDRFSAERLKGVDSTLKIQPAKLEDSAVYLCASSLTQRNYEQYFGPGTRLTVT.

The table lists this clonotype with a few counts. The chain carries TRBV6-6 and TRBJ1-1, with D possibly being TRBD1 (6 bases). V was trimmed by 5 bases and J by 4 bases, leaving 17 bases between them. The CDR3 is 15 residues long. Germline V gene data show CDR1 as MNHNY and CDR2 as SVGAGI (reference sequence). The CDR3 region is CASSHLHREGTEAFF. The CDR3 nucleotides read TGTGCCAGCAGTCACTTACACAGGGAAGGCACTGAAGCTTTCTTT.

With regard to this clonotype: A much larger clone sits a single nucleotide away, making a read error possible. The rearrangement links TRBV3-1 to TRBJ2-7, with 13 nucleotides matching TRBD2. Trimming removed 5 bases from V and 5 bases from J; junction bases left unmatched: 6. This CDR3 has 15 amino acids. CDR1 and CDR2 (germline): LGHDT, YNNKEL (reference sequence). CDR3 sequence (DNA): TGTGCCAGCAGCTTCGGACTAGCGGGAGTCCACGAGCAGTACTTC. Protein: CASSFGLAGVHEQYF.

This clonotype was recorded once. The rearrangement joins TRBV28 to TRBJ2-3; a weak D match, TRBD1 (6 bases). Germline V gene data show CDR1 as MDHEN and CDR2 as SYDVKM. The ends were cut back, 2 bases at V and 0 bases at J, with 12 bases in the middle. The CDR3 has 16 residues. DNA of the CDR3: TGTGCCAGCAGTTTAACTGGGACATCCAGCACAGATACGCAGTATTTT. Protein: CASSLTGTSSTDTQYF.

The chain joins TRBV13 to TRBJ1-6; D unclear. Germline CDR1 is PRHDT and CDR2 is FYEKMQ (reference sequence). V was clipped by 8 bases and J by 7 bases, with 12 bases between them. The CDR3 is made up of 13 amino acids. The CDR3 region has the DNA TGTGCCAGCCGGGCGGGCGAGAATTCACCCCTCCACTTT. Its protein is CASRAGENSPLHF.

Note on this clonotype: One junction end disagrees with the germline gene, perhaps due to a read error. This chain connects TRBV3-1 to TRBJ1-1; D is uncertain. This CDR3 region has 15 residues. In germline, CDR1 is LGHDT, CDR2 YNNKEL (reference sequence). CDR3 sequence (DNA): TGCGCCAGCAGCCAAGATAATCCGAAGAACATTGAAGCTTTCTTT. Translation: CASSQDNPKNIEAFF. The complete variable domain, with remaining parts taken from reference TRBV3-1 and TRBJ1-1, reads DTAVSQTPKYLVTQMGNDKSIKCEQNLGHDTMYWYKQDSKKFLKIMFSYNNKELIINETVPNRFSPKSPDKAHLNLHINSLELGDSAVYFCASSQDNPKNIEAFFGQGTRLTVV.

The chain carries TRBV18 and TRBJ2-3; 12 nucleotides match TRBD2. V lost 0 bases and J lost 7; bases outside the gene matches: 8. CDR3 length equals 17 residues. Germline-derived CDR1 and CDR2 are KGHSH and LQKENI. Written as DNA, the CDR3 is TGTGCCAGCTCACCACCCCGGACTAGCGGGAAGGGCAATACGCAGTATTTT. Translated: CASSPPRTSGKGNTQYF.

This clonotype was found once. Sequence at one end of the junction differs from germline and may be a read error. The rearrangement uses TRBV2 and TRBJ2-3, with D tentatively TRBD1 or TRBD2 (7 bases each). This CDR3 has 15 residues. Germline V gene data show CDR1 as SNHLY and CDR2 as FYNNEI. For the CDR3, the DNA is TGTGCCAGCAGTGAAACGGGGAGGGGGACAGAAACGCAGTATTTT. This sequence encodes CASSETGRGTETQYF.

The chain couples TRBV20-1 to TRBJ1-4, with D maybe TRBD1 (5 bases). Per the germline V gene, CDR1 is DFQATT and CDR2 is SNEGSKA (reference sequence). CDR3 length: 14 amino acids. V was trimmed by 6 bases and J by 7 bases, leaving 18 bases between them. CDR3 sequence: CSAGPRREPEKLFF. Here the CDR3 DNA reads TGCAGTGCGGGGCCGCGACGGGAGCCTGAAAAACTGTTTTTT.

This clonotype has ten or more counts. The rearrangement joins TRBV5-1 to TRBJ2-3; D possibly corresponds to TRBD1 (5 bases). Germline V gives CDR1 SGHRS, CDR2 YFSETQ. This CDR3 has 16 residues. Trimming shortened V by 0 bases and J by 2 bases, and 13 bases separated the two germline ends. The CDR3 DNA reads as TGCGCCAGCAGCTTGGCGTCGACAGCCTACACAGATACGCAGTATTTT. This codes for CASSLASTAYTDTQYF.

This clonotype was counted many times. The chain is built from TRBV5-1 and TRBJ2-2; 7 bases match TRBD2. CDR3 size: 16 residues. V was clipped by 0 bases and J by 0 bases; unmatched bases: 2. Germline CDR1 reads SGHRS; CDR2 reads YFSETQ. CDR3 region: CASSLGAGANTGELFF. CDR3 nucleotide sequence: TGCGCCAGCAGCTTGGGTGCGGGGGCGAACACCGGGGAGCTGTTTTTT.

This clonotype turned up a few times. The V call is TRBV30, the J call TRBJ1-2, with a weak D call TRBD1 (5 bases). The germline V gene encodes CDR1 GTSNPN and CDR2 SVGIG (reference sequence). This CDR3 contains 14 residues. Trimming shortened V by 2 bases and J by 5 bases, and 15 bases separated the two germline ends. The CDR3 region has the DNA TGTGCCTGGAGTTGGGGCGTCGGAATATATGGCTACACCTTC. Translation gives CAWSWGVGIYGYTF.

This clonotype came up many times. V and J are TRBV7-9 and TRBJ2-6; TRBD2 matches 12 bases. The J segment lost 2 bases and the V segment lost 5 bases, leaving 13 bases of the junction unmatched. The germline V gene has CDR1 SEHNR and CDR2 FQNEAQ (reference sequence). This CDR3 region has 20 residues. This chain's CDR3 is CASSAVPPGLAGTGANVLTF. CDR3 nucleotides: TGTGCCAGCAGCGCCGTTCCCCCTGGACTAGCGGGGACTGGGGCCAACGTCCTGACTTTC.

V and J are TRBV6-1 and TRBJ1-4; possible D gene TRBD1, 5 bases. Deletions cut 6 bases from V and 2 bases from J, with 13 bases between. Germline values: CDR1 MNHNS, CDR2 SASEGT. The CDR3 runs to 15 residues. CDR3 DNA: TGTGCCAGCAGGAGGAGGGAGGGGACTAATGAAAAACTGTTTTTT. Translated: CASRRREGTNEKLFF.

This clonotype was recorded at least ten times. J is TRBJ2-1 and V is TRBV11-2; D might be TRBD1 (6 bases). With 5 bases removed from V and 12 bases from J, the gap between germline ends came to 11 bases. The CDR3 is 11 residues long. Per germline, CDR1 SGHAT and CDR2 FQNNGV. CDR3 bases: TGTGCCAGCAGCCCTAGACAGGCGCAGTTCTTC. The encoded protein is CASSPRQAQFF. The complete variable domain, with remaining parts taken from reference TRBV11-2 and TRBJ2-1, reads EAGVAQSPRYKIIEKRQSVAFWCNPISGHATLYWYQQILGQGPKLLIQFQNNGVVDDSQLPKDRFSAERLKGVDSTLKIQPAKLEDSAVYLCASSPRQAQFFGPGTRLTVL.